This is a list of T cell receptor beta chains from one sample in a study of OX40 agonist ivuxolimab in advanced cancers. Data came from immunoSEQ multiplex PCR; TCRdb stores just in-frame clones and leaves some out. The repertoire holds about 76,000 clones, with nearly 90% as singletons. Sequencing was performed on CD4+ or CD8+ T cells sorted from blood, taken in a trial of the OX40 agonist ivuxolimab. The receptors originated from an adult with an advanced solid tumor such as melanoma, head and neck, liver or kidney cancer. Each CDR3 is given with its conserved first and last residue. The order of the fields is CDR3 DNA, CDR3 protein, D gene, V gene, J gene, clone size. A D gene is named only where the DNA matches it firmly. Clone size is not always given. Where it is, it says once, few, many or a class for expanded clones.

CDR3nt: TGTGCCACCTTCACACCGGGACAGATCTTTTATGGCTACACCTTC; CDR3aa: CATFTPGQIFYGYTF; d_gene: TRBD1; v_gene: TRBV28; j_gene: TRBJ1-2; abundance: .
CDR3nt: TGTGCCGGACAGGGTAGGAGGACTGAAGCTTTCTTT; CDR3aa: CAGQGRRTEAFF; d_gene: TRBD1; v_gene: TRBV6-6; j_gene: TRBJ1-1; abundance: .
CDR3nt: TGTGCCAGCAGCGCACCCAGAGGGGCCTCTGGGGCCAACGTCCTGACTTTC; CDR3aa: CASSAPRGASGANVLTF; d_gene: .; v_gene: TRBV9; j_gene: TRBJ2-6; abundance: .
CDR3nt: TGTGCCAGCAGTTTATGGCGGTCGGCCTCCTACGAGCAGTACTTC; CDR3aa: CASSLWRSASYEQYF; d_gene: .; v_gene: TRBV28; j_gene: TRBJ2-7; abundance: .
CDR3nt: TGCGCCAGCAGCCAGTCACCGGTTTCGGCCCAGCATTTT; CDR3aa: CASSQSPVSAQHF; d_gene: .; v_gene: TRBV4-1; j_gene: TRBJ1-5; abundance: .
CDR3nt: TGTGCCAGCAGGACTCAGAGAAATAGCAATCAGCCCCAGCATTTT; CDR3aa: CASRTQRNSNQPQHF; d_gene: .; v_gene: TRBV2; j_gene: TRBJ1-5; abundance: .
CDR3nt: TGTGCCAGCAGCCTAGCCCCAGGGGAGAACTATGGCTACACCTTC; CDR3aa: CASSLAPGENYGYTF; d_gene: .; v_gene: TRBV11-2; j_gene: TRBJ1-2; abundance: .
CDR3nt: TGTGCCAGCAGGTCGGGACAGGATTTGACCTCCCCATATTTT; CDR3aa: CASRSGQDLTSPYF; d_gene: TRBD1; v_gene: TRBV6-6; j_gene: TRBJ1-3; abundance: .
CDR3nt: TGCAGCGTTGAGGAGGCTGTTGGTACGGAAGCTTTCTTT; CDR3aa: CSVEEAVGTEAFF; d_gene: .; v_gene: TRBV29-1; j_gene: TRBJ1-1; abundance: .
CDR3nt: TGCGCCAGCAGCTTGAGATTAAGTGAAGAGACCCAGTACTTC; CDR3aa: CASSLRLSEETQYF; d_gene: .; v_gene: TRBV5-1; j_gene: TRBJ2-5; abundance: once
CDR3nt: TGTGCCAGCAGCATTGGGCCAGGGGGTGGCACTGAAGCTTTCTTT; CDR3aa: CASSIGPGGGTEAFF; d_gene: TRBD1; v_gene: TRBV11-2; j_gene: TRBJ1-1; abundance: .
CDR3nt: TGTGCCAGCAGCTCCTCAGAGACCCAGTACTTC; CDR3aa: CASSSSETQYF; d_gene: .; v_gene: TRBV11-2; j_gene: TRBJ2-5; abundance: .
CDR3nt: TGCGCCAGCAGCCACCTACCGGGACTAGCGGGAGGTCGGTCAGATACGCAGTATTTT; CDR3aa: CASSHLPGLAGGRSDTQYF; d_gene: TRBD2; v_gene: TRBV5-1; j_gene: TRBJ2-3; abundance: .
CDR3nt: TGTGCCAGCAGTGTGACAGGGCAGGGCGGGGAGCTGTTTTTT; CDR3aa: CASSVTGQGGELFF; d_gene: TRBD1; v_gene: TRBV2; j_gene: TRBJ2-2; abundance: .
CDR3nt: TGTGCCAGCAGCTCGGCCGGGACGGGGAACACTGAAGCTTTCTTT; CDR3aa: CASSSAGTGNTEAFF; d_gene: .; v_gene: TRBV5-4; j_gene: TRBJ1-1; abundance: .
CDR3nt: TGTGCCACCAGCAGAGATTCGGCCAAAATCTACGAGCAGTACTTC; CDR3aa: CATSRDSAKIYEQYF; d_gene: .; v_gene: TRBV15; j_gene: TRBJ2-7; abundance: .
CDR3nt: TGTGCCAGCAGTTACGGTCGCTACAATGAGCAGTTCTTC; CDR3aa: CASSYGRYNEQFF; d_gene: .; v_gene: TRBV6-5; j_gene: TRBJ2-1; abundance: .
CDR3nt: TGCGCCAGCAGCTTCGAGGGAATTAATGAAAAACTGTTTTTT; CDR3aa: CASSFEGINEKLFF; d_gene: .; v_gene: TRBV5-1; j_gene: TRBJ1-4; abundance: .
CDR3nt: TGTGCCAGTAGTTACCCGGGTTTAGCGGGAGAGACCCAGTACTTC; CDR3aa: CASSYPGLAGETQYF; d_gene: TRBD2; v_gene: TRBV19; j_gene: TRBJ2-5; abundance: .
CDR3nt: TGTGCCAGCAGCAAGGGACCGACACTGGTAACCGGGGAGCTGTTTTTT; CDR3aa: CASSKGPTLVTGELFF; d_gene: .; v_gene: TRBV7-2; j_gene: TRBJ2-2; abundance: .